The 32 T cell receptor beta chains below were found in one sample sequenced in a study of response to subunit inactivated influenza vaccine. From the RT-PCR reads, TCRdb called clonotypes with MiXCR, one entry per CDR3 protein. The repertoire consists of approximately 480,000 distinct CDR3 sequences, with approximately 9.9% occurring once and the leading ten covering roughly 12%. The sample in question was PBMCs from blood, obtained around seven weeks after vaccination. The receptors were sampled from a middle-aged man who received an inactivated influenza vaccine.

This clonotype appeared many times. The chain couples TRBV7-2 to TRBJ2-2; D not resolved. Germline V lookup: CDR1 SGHTA, CDR2 FQGNSA. CDR3 length: 15 amino acids. The V gene lost 7 bases and the J gene lost 0 bases, with 12 bases spanning the gap. The CDR3 sequence: CASTLRFSNTGELFF. The CDR3 bases are TGTGCCAGCACCCTGAGGTTTTCGAACACCGGGGAGCTGTTTTTT.

The chain employs TRBV29-1 and TRBJ1-1; D remains unclear. The ends were cut back, 7 bases at V and 3 bases at J, with 15 bases in the middle. The CDR3 loop spans 13 amino acids. Per germline, CDR1 SQVTM and CDR2 ANQGSEA. This CDR3 reads CSGHMSVDTEAFF. The CDR3 DNA is TGCAGCGGACACATGTCGGTTGACACTGAAGCTTTCTTT. Together with reference TRBV29-1 and TRBJ1-1, the CDR3 gives the full variable domain: SAVISQKPSRDICQRGTSLTIQCQVDSQVTMMFWYRQQPGQSLTLIATANQGSEATYESGFVIDKFPISRPNLTFSTLTVSNMSPEDSSIYLCSGHMSVDTEAFFGQGTRLTVV.

At least ten counts were recorded for this clonotype. J is TRBJ2-2 and V is TRBV10-2; no reliable D call. V gave up 6 bases and J gave up 6 bases, with 11 bases separating them. Germline V gene sequence: CDR1 WSHSY, CDR2 SAAADI. The CDR3 is 13 amino acids. CDR3 bases: TGCGCCAGCAGAGATGTGGGTTCCGGGGAGCTGTTTTTT. Translated: CASRDVGSGELFF.

The rearrangement links TRBV28 to TRBJ2-5; 8 bases are a match to TRBD2. The CDR3 length is 15 residues. The ends lost 3 bases at V and 3 bases at J; junction bases unmatched: 6. In germline, CDR1 is MDHEN, CDR2 SYDVKM. This CDR3 reads CASSLFLAGKETQYF. In DNA form, the CDR3 reads TGTGCCAGCAGTTTGTTCCTAGCGGGTAAAGAGACCCAGTACTTC.

This clonotype has more than one count but fewer than ten. The genes are TRBV5-1 and TRBJ2-1, with 10 nucleotides matching TRBD2. The CDR3 contains 16 residues. CDR1 and CDR2 (germline): SGHRS, YFSETQ. The junction had 5 bases not matched to a gene; V was cut back by 3 bases and J by 2 bases. The CDR3 DNA reads TGCGCCAGCAGCTCGTCTAGCGGGAGCACCTACAATGAGCAGTTCTTC. Residues: CASSSSSGSTYNEQFF.

This clonotype came up a few times. V is TRBV7-2 and J is TRBJ2-7; 10 bases are a match to TRBD2. The CDR3 runs to 14 residues. Germline CDR1 SGHTA, CDR2 FQGNSA. Losses at the gene ends were 5 bases for V and 3 bases for J; bases not matched to a gene: 4. This CDR3 is CASSISGRVYEQYF. As DNA, the CDR3 is TGTGCCAGCAGCATCAGCGGGAGGGTCTACGAGCAGTACTTC.

This clonotype was seen a few times. The V call is TRBV7-9, the J call TRBJ2-7, with D possibly TRBD1 on 5 matching bases. From germline, CDR1 is SEHNR and CDR2 FQNEAQ (reference sequence). This CDR3 has 16 residues. The V end was cut by 1 base, the J end by 5 bases, with 18 bases between. The CDR3 coding sequence is TGTGCCAGCAGCTTAGGTCCCAGGGCGCTAGACGACGAGCAGTACTTC. Its translation: CASSLGPRALDDEQYF.

This rearrangement joins TRBV14 to TRBJ1-6; no clear D. The CDR3 loop spans 14 amino acids. Per the germline V gene, CDR1 is SGHDN and CDR2 is FVKESK. The germline V and J ends were trimmed by 6 bases and 4 bases, with 10 bases remaining between them. DNA of the CDR3: TGTGCCAGCAGAAAAGCCGTGTATAATTCACCCCTCCACTTT. It is translated as CASRKAVYNSPLHF.

This CDR3 is CASSLGLRTAEKLFF. In DNA form, the CDR3 reads TGTGCCAGCAGCTTAGGGCTGAGGACTGCGGAAAAACTGTTTTTT. The rearrangement joins TRBV11-2 to TRBJ1-4; D unresolved. CDR3 size: 15 residues. Germline-derived CDR1 and CDR2 are SGHAT and FQNNGV. V lost 1 base, J lost 8 bases, and 14 bases lay in between.

There are a few counts of this clonotype. The chain carries TRBV3-1 and TRBJ2-5, with unresolved D. CDR1 and CDR2 from the germline V gene are LGHDT and YNNKEL (reference sequence). The CDR3 is 12 residues long. V shed 1 base and J shed 7 bases, with 7 bases lying between them. CDR3 in DNA: TGTGCCAGCAGCCAAGTTCTAGGGACCCAGTACTTC. Its protein is CASSQVLGTQYF.

V is TRBV7-3 and J is TRBJ2-1; 10 nucleotides align to TRBD2. The germline V gene encodes CDR1 SGHTA and CDR2 FQGTGA. The CDR3 has 14 residues. V was clipped by 5 bases and J by 8 bases; unmatched bases: 6. In DNA form, the CDR3 reads TGTGCCAGCAGCCCTAGCGGGAGAATGGATGAGCAGTTCTTC. Protein product: CASSPSGRMDEQFF.

V gene TRBV6-2 or TRBV6-3 combines with J gene TRBJ2-7, with 7 bases aligning to TRBD1. The CDR3 contains 17 residues. Germline trimming cut 7 bases from V and 0 bases from J; bases unmatched to any gene: 15. Germline V gene sequence: CDR1 MNHEY, CDR2 SVGEGT. The chain's CDR3 is CASTLRDRPRSSYEQYF. DNA of the CDR3: TGTGCCAGCACCCTCCGGGACAGACCTAGGAGCTCCTACGAGCAGTACTTC.

This clonotype was seen only a few times. The V call is TRBV6-1, the J call TRBJ2-5; no clear D. Per the germline V gene, CDR1 is MNHNS and CDR2 is SASEGT. Deletions cut 1 base from V and 3 bases from J, with 18 bases between. The CDR3 covers 17 residues. The CDR3 DNA is TGTGCCAGCAGTGAAGAAGGGAACCTCCGTCTGAAAGAGACCCAGTACTTC. Encoded protein: CASSEEGNLRLKETQYF.

This clonotype was found a few times. The V gene is TRBV9, the J gene TRBJ2-1; 9 nucleotides align to TRBD1. With V trimmed by 4 bases and J by 7 bases, 9 bases remained unmatched. The CDR3 extends over 15 amino acids. CDR1 is SGDLS and CDR2 is YYNGEE in the germline V gene. CDR3 sequence: CASSPTGGWGNEQFF. The CDR3 DNA sequence: TGTGCCAGCAGCCCGACAGGGGGATGGGGAAATGAGCAGTTCTTC.

This clonotype was detected many times. The CDR3 DNA sequence: TGCGCCAGCAGCTTGGTTGTAGGGACTAGAGGGTTGGGAAATGAGCAGTTCTTC. This sequence encodes CASSLVVGTRGLGNEQFF. The J gene is TRBJ2-1, the V gene TRBV5-1, with 8 nucleotides matching TRBD2. With 0 bases clipped from V and 7 bases from J, the junction kept 15 bases outside the gene matches. The germline gives CDR1 SGHRS, CDR2 YFSETQ. The CDR3 contains 18 residues.

This rearrangement joins TRBV12-3 or TRBV12-4 to TRBJ2-7; D is unclear. This CDR3 spans 16 amino acids. The V and J ends lost 3 bases and 2 bases respectively, with 17 bases between them. Here the CDR3 DNA reads TGTGCCAGCAGTTTTGCACCAGGCAGGATAACCTACGAGCAGTACTTC. Protein product: CASSFAPGRITYEQYF.

This clonotype was seen only a few times. The rearrangement uses TRBV4-3 and TRBJ1-1; perhaps TRBD1 as D (6 bases). Germline V CDR1 and CDR2: LGHNA, YSLEER. The CDR3 is 17 residues long. V gave up 0 bases and J gave up 3 bases, with 17 bases separating them. CDR3 sequence reads: CASSQDPPQGVYTEAFF. The CDR3 nucleotides read TGCGCCAGCAGCCAAGATCCCCCACAGGGAGTCTACACTGAAGCTTTCTTT.

The rearrangement links TRBV20-1 to TRBJ2-7, with 9 bases that match TRBD2. CDR1 is DFQATT and CDR2 is SNEGSKA in the germline V gene (reference sequence). V shed 8 bases and J 2 bases; nucleotides not matched to a gene: 7. This CDR3 contains 13 residues. The CDR3 reads CSPAAGGPYEQYF. Here the CDR3 DNA reads TGCAGTCCGGCGGCGGGAGGGCCCTACGAGCAGTACTTC.

This sequence joins TRBV19 and TRBJ2-7; TRBD2 is a possible D gene (6 bases). Germline V gene lookup returns CDR1 LNHDA and CDR2 SQIVND (reference sequence). The CDR3 consists of 15 residues. V was pared by 6 bases and J by 3 bases, with 18 bases between. The CDR3 is CASSPMGGRDYEQYF. In nucleotides, the CDR3 is TGTGCCAGTAGCCCCATGGGGGGTAGAGACTACGAGCAGTACTTC.

In its sample, this clonotype was seen a few times. The J gene is TRBJ2-7, the V gene TRBV10-3; TRBD1 agrees at 9 bases. The CDR3 totals 13 residues. Losses at the gene ends were 6 bases for V and 7 bases for J; bases not matched to a gene: 7. Germline CDR1 reads ENHRY; CDR2 reads SYGVKD. This CDR3 reads CAISPGQGVEQYF. Written as DNA, the CDR3 is TGTGCCATCAGCCCGGGACAGGGTGTGGAGCAGTACTTC.

This clonotype was picked up a small number of times. V gene TRBV10-3 combines with J gene TRBJ2-1, with 8 bases aligning to TRBD1. J gave up 6 bases and V 2 bases, and 6 bases lay outside the gene matches. The germline V gene has CDR1 ENHRY and CDR2 SYGVKD. The CDR3 consists of 15 residues. The CDR3 loop reads CAISEPRGQGNEQFF. CDR3 sequence (DNA): TGTGCCATCAGTGAGCCACGAGGACAGGGCAATGAGCAGTTCTTC.

This clonotype was counted at least ten times. The chain has TRBV18 and TRBJ2-5, with 7 bases identical to TRBD1. CDR1 and CDR2 (germline): KGHSH, LQKENI. Unmatched junction bases numbered 4, after V lost 2 bases and J lost 1 base. The CDR3 totals 15 residues. CDR3: CASSPDGTVQETQYF. The CDR3 DNA reads as TGTGCCAGCTCACCAGACGGGACAGTCCAAGAGACCCAGTACTTC.

This clonotype was seen a few times. V is TRBV20-1 and J is TRBJ2-2; D remains ambiguous. Germline V CDR1 and CDR2: DFQATT, SNEGSKA (reference sequence). The CDR3 runs 13 residues. Trimming took 1 base from V and 2 from J, leaving 5 bases between them. CDR3 loop: CSARVINTGELFF. The CDR3 bases are TGCAGTGCTAGAGTGATTAACACCGGGGAGCTGTTTTTT.

This clonotype was detected ten times or more. This chain uses TRBV28 with TRBJ2-7; D possibly corresponds to TRBD1 (6 bases). This CDR3 comprises 13 residues. V dropped 5 bases and J dropped 3 bases, with 11 bases sitting between them. Germline CDR1 reads MDHEN; CDR2 reads SYDVKM. CDR3 residues: CASSGQQGYEQYF. The CDR3 DNA is TGTGCCAGCAGTGGACAACAGGGCTACGAGCAGTACTTC.

This clonotype was counted a few times. This CDR3 reads CASSNFPGHSNQPQHF. CDR3 DNA sequence: TGTGCCAGCAGTAACTTTCCGGGACACAGCAATCAGCCCCAGCATTTT. The J gene is TRBJ1-5, the V gene TRBV6-5; possibly TRBD1 for D (6 bases). CDR1 is MNHEY and CDR2 is SVGAGI in the germline V gene. The CDR3 loop spans 16 amino acids. Trimming pared 5 bases from V and 1 base from J, leaving 15 bases between.

Note on this clonotype: The junction differs from germline at one of its ends, possibly a read error. The chain uses TRBV12-3 or TRBV12-4 and TRBJ2-3, with a possible D match to TRBD2 (6 bases). The CDR3 loop spans 15 amino acids. In nucleotides, the CDR3 is TGTGCCAGCAGTGTAGCGGCCCCGGCCCTAGATACGCAGTATTTT. Translated, it gives CASSVAAPALDTQYF.

This clonotype showed up many times. The CDR3 DNA sequence: TGCAGTGCTAGTAAAGCGGACTCCTACAATGAGCAGTTCTTC. Translated, it gives CSASKADSYNEQFF. V is TRBV20-1 and J is TRBJ2-1; tentative D call: TRBD2 (5 bases). CDR1 is DFQATT, CDR2 SNEGSKA, per germline (reference sequence). The CDR3 sequence is 14 residues long. The V gene lost 3 bases and the J gene lost 0 bases, with 9 bases spanning the gap.

This clonotype has a handful of counts. J is TRBJ2-1 and V is TRBV20-1; D is undetermined. V was cut by 0 bases and J by 8 bases, with 17 bases left in between. This CDR3 is 15 amino acids long. Germline CDR1 reads DFQATT; CDR2 reads SNEGSKA (reference sequence). CDR3: CSARDRGRPPYEQFF. The CDR3 DNA is TGCAGTGCTAGAGATCGCGGTCGGCCACCATATGAGCAGTTCTTC.

The chain carries TRBV11-2 and TRBJ2-5, with TRBD2 matching 8 bases. Germline lookup yields CDR1 SGHAT and CDR2 FQNNGV. The CDR3 loop spans 13 amino acids. V dropped 5 bases and J dropped 6; count of bases not matched to a gene: 5. The CDR3 DNA reads as TGTGCCAGCAGCCCGGGAGGGCAAAAGACCCAGTACTTC. Protein product: CASSPGGQKTQYF.

This sequence joins TRBV7-9 and TRBJ1-1; 9 positions match TRBD1. The length of the CDR3 is 14 residues. Trimming at V came to 6 bases and at J to 7 bases, leaving 9 bases not matched to a gene. Per the germline V gene, CDR1 is SEHNR and CDR2 is FQNEAQ (reference sequence). CDR3: CASRHGQGSNEAFF. CDR3 nucleotides: TGTGCCAGCAGGCACGGACAGGGGAGTAATGAAGCTTTCTTT.

This clonotype came up a few times. The CDR3 DNA sequence: TGTGCCAGCAGCAAAAATCCGACGGATACGGTCTCTAAACTGTTTTTT. This encodes CASSKNPTDTVSKLFF. V gene TRBV14 combines with J gene TRBJ1-4, with D uncertain. Per the germline V gene, CDR1 is SGHDN and CDR2 is FVKESK. V shed 5 bases and J shed 11 bases, with 24 bases lying between them. CDR3 length equals 16 residues.

This clonotype was picked up many times. CDR3 amino acids: CASSQDSRGGSSYEQYF. In DNA, the CDR3 is TGTGCCAGCAGCCAAGATTCCCGGGGGGGGAGCTCCTACGAGCAGTACTTC. This chain uses TRBV4-2 with TRBJ2-7; 8 positions agree with TRBD2. This CDR3 spans 17 amino acids. Germline V gene lookup returns CDR1 LGHNA and CDR2 YNFKEQ. V was pared by 0 bases and J by 0 bases, with 7 bases of the junction left unmatched.